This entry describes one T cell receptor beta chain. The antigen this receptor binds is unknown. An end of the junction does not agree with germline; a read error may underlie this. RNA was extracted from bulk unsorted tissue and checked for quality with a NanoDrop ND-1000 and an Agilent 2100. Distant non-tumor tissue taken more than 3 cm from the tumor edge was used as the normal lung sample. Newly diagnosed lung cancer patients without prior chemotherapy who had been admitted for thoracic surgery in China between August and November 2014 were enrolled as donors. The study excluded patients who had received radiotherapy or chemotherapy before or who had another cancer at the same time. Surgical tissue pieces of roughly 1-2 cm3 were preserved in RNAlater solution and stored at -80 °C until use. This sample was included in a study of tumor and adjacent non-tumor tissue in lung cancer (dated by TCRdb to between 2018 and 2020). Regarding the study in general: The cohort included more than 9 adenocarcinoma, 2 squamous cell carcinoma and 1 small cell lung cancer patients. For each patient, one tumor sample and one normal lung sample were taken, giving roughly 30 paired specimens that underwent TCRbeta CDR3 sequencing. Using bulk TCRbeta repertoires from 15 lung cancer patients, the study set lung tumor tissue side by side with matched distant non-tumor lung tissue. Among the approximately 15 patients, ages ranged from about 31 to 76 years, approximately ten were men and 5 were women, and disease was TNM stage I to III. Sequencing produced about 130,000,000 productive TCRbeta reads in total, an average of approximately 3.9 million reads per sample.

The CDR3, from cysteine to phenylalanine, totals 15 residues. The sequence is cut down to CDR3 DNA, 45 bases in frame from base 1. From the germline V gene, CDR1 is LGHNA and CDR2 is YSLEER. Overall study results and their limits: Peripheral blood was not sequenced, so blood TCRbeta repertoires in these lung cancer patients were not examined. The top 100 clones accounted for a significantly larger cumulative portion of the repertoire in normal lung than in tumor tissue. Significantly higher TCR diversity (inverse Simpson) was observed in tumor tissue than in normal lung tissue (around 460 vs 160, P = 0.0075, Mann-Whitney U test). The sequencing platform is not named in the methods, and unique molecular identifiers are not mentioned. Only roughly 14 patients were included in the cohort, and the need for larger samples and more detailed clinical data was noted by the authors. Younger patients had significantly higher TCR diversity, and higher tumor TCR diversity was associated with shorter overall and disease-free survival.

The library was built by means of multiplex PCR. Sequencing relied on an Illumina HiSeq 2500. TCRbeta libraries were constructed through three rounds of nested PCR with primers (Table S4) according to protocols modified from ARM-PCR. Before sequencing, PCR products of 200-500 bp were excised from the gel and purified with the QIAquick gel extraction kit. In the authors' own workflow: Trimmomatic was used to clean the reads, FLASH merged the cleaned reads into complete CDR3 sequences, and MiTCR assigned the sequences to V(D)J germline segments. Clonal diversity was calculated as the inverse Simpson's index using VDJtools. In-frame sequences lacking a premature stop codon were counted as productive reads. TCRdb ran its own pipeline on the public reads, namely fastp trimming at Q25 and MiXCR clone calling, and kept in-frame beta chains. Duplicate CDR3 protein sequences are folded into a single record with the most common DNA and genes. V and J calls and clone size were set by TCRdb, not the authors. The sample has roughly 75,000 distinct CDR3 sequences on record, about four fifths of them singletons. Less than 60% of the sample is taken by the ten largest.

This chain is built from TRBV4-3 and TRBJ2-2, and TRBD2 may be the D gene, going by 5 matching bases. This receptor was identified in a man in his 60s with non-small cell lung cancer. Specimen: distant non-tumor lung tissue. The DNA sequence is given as TGCGCCAGCAGCCAAGGTCCGGCAGGCTCCGGGGAGTTGTTTTTT. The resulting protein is CASSQGPAGSGELFF.